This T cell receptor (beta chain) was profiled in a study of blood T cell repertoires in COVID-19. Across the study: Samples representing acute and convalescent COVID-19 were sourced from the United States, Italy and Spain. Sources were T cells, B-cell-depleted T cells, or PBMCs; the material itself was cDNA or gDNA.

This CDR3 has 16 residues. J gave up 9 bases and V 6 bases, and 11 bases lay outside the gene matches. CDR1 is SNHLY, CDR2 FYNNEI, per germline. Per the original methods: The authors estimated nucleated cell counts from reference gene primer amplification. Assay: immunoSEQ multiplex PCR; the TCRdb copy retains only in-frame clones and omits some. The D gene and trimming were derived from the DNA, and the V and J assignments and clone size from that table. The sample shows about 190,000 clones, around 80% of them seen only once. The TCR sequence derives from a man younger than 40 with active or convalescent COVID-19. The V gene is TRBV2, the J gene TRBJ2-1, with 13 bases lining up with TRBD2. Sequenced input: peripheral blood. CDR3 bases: TGTGCCAGCAGGGAAAGACTAGCGGGGGGACCTATTGAGCAGTTCTTC. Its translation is CASRERLAGGPIEQFF. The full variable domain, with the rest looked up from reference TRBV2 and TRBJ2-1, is EPEVTQTPSHQVTQMGQEVILRCVPISNHLYFYWYRQILGQKVEFLVSFYNNEISEKSEIFDDQFSVERPDGSNFTLKIRSTKLEDSAMYFCASRERLAGGPIEQFFGPGTRLTVL.